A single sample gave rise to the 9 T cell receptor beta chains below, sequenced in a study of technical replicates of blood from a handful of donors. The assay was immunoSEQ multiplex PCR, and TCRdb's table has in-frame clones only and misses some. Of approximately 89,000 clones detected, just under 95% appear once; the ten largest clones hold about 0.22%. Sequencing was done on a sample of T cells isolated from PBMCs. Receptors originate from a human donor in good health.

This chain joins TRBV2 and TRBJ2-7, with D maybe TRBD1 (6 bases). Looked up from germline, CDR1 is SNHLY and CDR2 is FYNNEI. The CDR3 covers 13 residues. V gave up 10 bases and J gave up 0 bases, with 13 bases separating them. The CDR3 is CATTRGSSYEQYF. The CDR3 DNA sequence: TGTGCCACGACGAGGGGGTCCTCCTACGAGCAGTACTTC.

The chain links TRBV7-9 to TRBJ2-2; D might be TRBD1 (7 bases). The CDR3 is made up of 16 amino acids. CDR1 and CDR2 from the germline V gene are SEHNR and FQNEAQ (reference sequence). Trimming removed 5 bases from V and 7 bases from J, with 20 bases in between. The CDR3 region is CASSPPSGQTSGELFF. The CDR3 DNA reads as TGTGCCAGCAGCCCCCCCTCGGGACAGACTAGCGGGGAGCTGTTTTTT. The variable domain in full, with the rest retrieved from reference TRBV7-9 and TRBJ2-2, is DTGVSQNPRHKITKRGQNVTFRCDPISEHNRLYWYRQTLGQGPEFLTYFQNEAQLEKSRLLSDRFSAERPKGSFSTLEIQRTEQGDSAMYLCASSPPSGQTSGELFFGEGSRLTVL.

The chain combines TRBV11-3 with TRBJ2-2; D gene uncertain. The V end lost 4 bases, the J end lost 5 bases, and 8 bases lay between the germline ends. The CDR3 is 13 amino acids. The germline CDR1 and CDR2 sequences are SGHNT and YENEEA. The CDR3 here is CASSWAPTGELFF. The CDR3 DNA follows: TGTGCCAGCAGCTGGGCCCCGACCGGGGAGCTGTTTTTT.

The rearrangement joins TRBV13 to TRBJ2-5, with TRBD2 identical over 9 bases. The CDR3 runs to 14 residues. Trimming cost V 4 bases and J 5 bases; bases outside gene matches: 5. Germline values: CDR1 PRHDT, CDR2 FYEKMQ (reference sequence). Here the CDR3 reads CASSSSSGIETQYF. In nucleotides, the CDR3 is TGTGCCAGCAGCTCCTCTAGCGGGATCGAGACCCAGTACTTC.

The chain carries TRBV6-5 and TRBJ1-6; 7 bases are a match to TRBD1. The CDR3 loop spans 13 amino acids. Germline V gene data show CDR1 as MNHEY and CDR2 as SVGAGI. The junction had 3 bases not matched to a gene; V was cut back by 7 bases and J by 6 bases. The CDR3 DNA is TGTGCCAGCAATACAGGGGTTAATTCACCCCTCCACTTT. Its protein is CASNTGVNSPLHF.

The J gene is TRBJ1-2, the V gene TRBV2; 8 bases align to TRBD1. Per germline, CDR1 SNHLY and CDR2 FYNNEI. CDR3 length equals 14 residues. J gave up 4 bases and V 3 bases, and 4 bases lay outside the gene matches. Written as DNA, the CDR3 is TGTGCCAGCAGTGAGGTGGGGACAGGCTATGGCTACACCTTC. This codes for CASSEVGTGYGYTF. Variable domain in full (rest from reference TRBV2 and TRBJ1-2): EPEVTQTPSHQVTQMGQEVILRCVPISNHLYFYWYRQILGQKVEFLVSFYNNEISEKSEIFDDQFSVERPDGSNFTLKIRSTKLEDSAMYFCASSEVGTGYGYTFGSGTRLTVV.

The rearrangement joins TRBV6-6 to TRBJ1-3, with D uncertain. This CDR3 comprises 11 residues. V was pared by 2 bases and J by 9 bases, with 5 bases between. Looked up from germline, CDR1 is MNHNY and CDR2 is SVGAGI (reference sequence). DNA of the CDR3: TGTGCCAGCAGTTACATGAGCACCATATATTTT. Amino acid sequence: CASSYMSTIYF.

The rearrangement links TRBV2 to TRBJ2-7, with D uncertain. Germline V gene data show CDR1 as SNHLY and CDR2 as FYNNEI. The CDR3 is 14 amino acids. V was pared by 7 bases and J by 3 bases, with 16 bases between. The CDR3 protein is CASNNGENRYEQYF. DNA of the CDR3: TGTGCCAGCAATAACGGAGAGAATCGCTACGAGCAGTACTTC.

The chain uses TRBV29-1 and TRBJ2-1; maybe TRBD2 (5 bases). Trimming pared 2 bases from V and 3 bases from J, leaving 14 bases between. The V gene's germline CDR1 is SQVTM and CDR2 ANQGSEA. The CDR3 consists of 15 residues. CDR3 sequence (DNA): TGCAGCGTTGAAAAGCGGCTACCTGTCTACAATGAGCAGTTCTTC. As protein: CSVEKRLPVYNEQFF.